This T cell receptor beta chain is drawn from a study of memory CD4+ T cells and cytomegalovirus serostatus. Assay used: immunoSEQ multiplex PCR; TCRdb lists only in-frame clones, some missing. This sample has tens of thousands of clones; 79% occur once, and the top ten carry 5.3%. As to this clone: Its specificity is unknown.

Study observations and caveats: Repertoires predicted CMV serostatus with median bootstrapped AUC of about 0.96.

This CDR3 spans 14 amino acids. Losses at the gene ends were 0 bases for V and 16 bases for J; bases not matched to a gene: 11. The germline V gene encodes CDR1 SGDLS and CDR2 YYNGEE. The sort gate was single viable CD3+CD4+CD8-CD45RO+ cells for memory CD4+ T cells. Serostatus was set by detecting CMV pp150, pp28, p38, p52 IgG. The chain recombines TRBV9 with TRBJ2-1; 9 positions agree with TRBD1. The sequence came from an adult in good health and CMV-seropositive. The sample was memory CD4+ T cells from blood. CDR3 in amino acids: CASSVDYRDRVKFF. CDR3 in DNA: TGTGCCAGCAGCGTAGACTACCGGGACAGGGTCAAATTCTTC. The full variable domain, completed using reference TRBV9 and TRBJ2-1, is DSGVTQTPKHLITATGQRVTLRCSPRSGDLSVYWYQQSLDQGLQFLIQYYNGEERAKGNILERFSAQQFPDLHSELNLSSLELGDSALYFCASSVDYRDRVKFFGPGTRLTVL.